Presented here are 5 T cell receptor beta chains from one specimen sequenced in a study of cytomegalovirus exposure and HLA in healthy donors. Use of 60 Vbeta and 13 Jbeta primers characterized the PCR. Some clones are missing from TCRdb's copy, which holds only in-frame ones; the method was immunoSEQ multiplex PCR. The sample consists of under 200,000 clones, approximately 81% of them appearing once. The specimen sequenced was PBMCs. These receptor sequences come from a boy aged 2 to 10 in good health and CMV-seronegative.

This clone was counted a few times. The gene calls are TRBV6-6 and TRBJ1-2; 7 bases align to TRBD1. CDR3 length: 14 amino acids. The J segment lost 6 bases and the V segment lost 0 bases, leaving 4 bases of the junction unmatched. Germline assignment: CDR1 MNHNY and CDR2 SVGAGI (reference sequence). CDR3 in amino acids: CASSYSTGNNGYTF. CDR3 nucleotides: TGTGCCAGCAGTTACTCGACAGGGAATAATGGCTACACCTTC.

The chain has TRBV28 and TRBJ1-2, with 8 positions matching TRBD1. The trim removed 3 bases at V and 3 bases at J, leaving 6 bases unmatched. Germline values: CDR1 MDHEN, CDR2 SYDVKM. The CDR3 runs 15 residues. This chain's CDR3 is CASSFTGGDHYGYTF. DNA of the CDR3: TGTGCCAGCAGTTTTACAGGGGGAGATCACTATGGCTACACCTTC.

The rearrangement joins TRBV5-1 to TRBJ2-3; no definite D call. The ends were cut back, 5 bases at V and 0 bases at J, with 13 bases in the middle. The CDR3 length is 15 residues. CDR1 and CDR2 (germline): SGHRS, YFSETQ. CDR3 region: CASSWAKLSTDTQYF. In nucleotides, the CDR3 is TGCGCCAGCAGTTGGGCGAAACTGAGCACAGATACGCAGTATTTT.

The chain has TRBV19 and TRBJ1-5; D unclear. CDR1 LNHDA and CDR2 SQIVND come from the germline V gene (reference sequence). The CDR3 is 12 amino acids. V was pared by 1 base and J by 6 bases, with 4 bases between. CDR3 DNA: TGTGCCAGTAGTATAGGGAGTCAGCCCCAGCATTTT. Translation: CASSIGSQPQHF.

The chain couples TRBV2 to TRBJ2-5; 8 bases match TRBD1. V dropped 1 base and J dropped 7; count of bases not matched to a gene: 8. The germline CDR1 and CDR2 sequences are SNHLY and FYNNEI. CDR3 length: 15 amino acids. The CDR3 DNA sequence: TGTGCCAGCAGTGAAGTGGGGCAGGGGGCAGGGACCCAGTACTTC. Translation gives CASSEVGQGAGTQYF.